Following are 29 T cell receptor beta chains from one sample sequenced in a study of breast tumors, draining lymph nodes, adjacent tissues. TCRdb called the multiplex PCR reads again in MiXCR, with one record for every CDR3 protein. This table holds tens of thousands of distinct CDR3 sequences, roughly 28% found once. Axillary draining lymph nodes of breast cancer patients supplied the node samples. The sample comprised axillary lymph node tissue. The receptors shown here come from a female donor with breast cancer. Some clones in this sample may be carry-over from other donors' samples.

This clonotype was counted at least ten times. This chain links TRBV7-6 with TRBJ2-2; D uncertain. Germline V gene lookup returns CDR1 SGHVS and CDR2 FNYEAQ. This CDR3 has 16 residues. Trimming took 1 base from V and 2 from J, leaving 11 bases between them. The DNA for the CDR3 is TGTGCCAGCAGCTTAGAATCCACCTCTAACACCGGGGAGCTGTTTTTT. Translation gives CASSLESTSNTGELFF. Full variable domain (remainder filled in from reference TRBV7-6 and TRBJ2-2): GAGVSQSPRYKVTKRGQDVALRCDPISGHVSLYWYRQALGQGPEFLTYFNYEAQQDKSGLPNDRFSAERPEGSISTLTIQRTEQRDSAMYRCASSLESTSNTGELFFGEGSRLTVL.

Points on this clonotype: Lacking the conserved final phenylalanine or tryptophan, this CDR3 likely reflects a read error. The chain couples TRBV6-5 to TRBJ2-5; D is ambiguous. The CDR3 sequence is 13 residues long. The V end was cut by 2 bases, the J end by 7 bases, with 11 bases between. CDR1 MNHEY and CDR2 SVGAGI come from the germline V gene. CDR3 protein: CASSYQIGVTQYL. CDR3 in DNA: TGTGCCAGCAGTTACCAGATTGGCGTGACCCAGTACCTC.

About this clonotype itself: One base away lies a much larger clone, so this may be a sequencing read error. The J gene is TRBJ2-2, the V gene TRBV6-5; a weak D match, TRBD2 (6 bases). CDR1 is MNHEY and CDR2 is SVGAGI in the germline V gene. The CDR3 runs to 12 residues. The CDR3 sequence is CASSENPGGLFF. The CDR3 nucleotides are TGTGCCAGCAGCGAGAACCCCGGGGGGCTGTTTTTT.

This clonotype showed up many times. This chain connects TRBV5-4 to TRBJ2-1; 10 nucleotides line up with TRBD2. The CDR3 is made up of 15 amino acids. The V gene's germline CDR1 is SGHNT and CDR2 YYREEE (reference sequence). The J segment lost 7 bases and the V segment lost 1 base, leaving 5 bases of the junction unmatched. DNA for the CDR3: TGTGCCAGCAGCTTGCGGCTAGCGGGAGTAAATGAGCAGTTCTTC. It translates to CASSLRLAGVNEQFF. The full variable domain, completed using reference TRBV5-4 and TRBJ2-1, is ETGVTQSPTHLIKTRGQQVTLRCSSQSGHNTVSWYQQALGQGPQFIFQYYREEENGRGNFPPRFSGLQFPNYSSELNVNALELDDSALYLCASSLRLAGVNEQFFGPGTRLTVL.

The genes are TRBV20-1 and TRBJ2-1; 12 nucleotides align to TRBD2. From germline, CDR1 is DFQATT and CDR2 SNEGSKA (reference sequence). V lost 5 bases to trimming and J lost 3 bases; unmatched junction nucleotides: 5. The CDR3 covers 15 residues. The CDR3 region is CSAVTSGGLYNEQFF. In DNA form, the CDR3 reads TGCAGTGCTGTGACTAGCGGGGGACTCTACAATGAGCAGTTCTTC.

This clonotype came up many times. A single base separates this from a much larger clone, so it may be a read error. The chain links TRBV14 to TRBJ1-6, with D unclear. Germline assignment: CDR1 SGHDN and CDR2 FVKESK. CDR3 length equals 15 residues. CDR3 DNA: TGTGCCAGCAGCCCCTCGAAGGGATATAATTCACCCCCCCACTTT. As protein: CASSPSKGYNSPPHF.

CDR3 residues: CSANPGLAGAYEQYF. The CDR3, as DNA: TGCAGTGCTAACCCGGGACTAGCGGGTGCCTACGAGCAGTACTTC. The chain recombines TRBV20-1 with TRBJ2-7; 12 bases are shared with TRBD2. The CDR3 is 15 residues long. J lost 2 bases, V lost 4 bases, and 6 bases had no gene match. The germline V gene encodes CDR1 DFQATT and CDR2 SNEGSKA (reference sequence).

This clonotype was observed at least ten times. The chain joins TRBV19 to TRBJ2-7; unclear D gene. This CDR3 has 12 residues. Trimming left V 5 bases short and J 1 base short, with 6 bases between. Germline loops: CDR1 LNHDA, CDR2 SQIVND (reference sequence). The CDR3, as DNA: TGTGCCAGTAGTTCGGTTTCCTACGAGCAGTACTTC. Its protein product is CASSSVSYEQYF.

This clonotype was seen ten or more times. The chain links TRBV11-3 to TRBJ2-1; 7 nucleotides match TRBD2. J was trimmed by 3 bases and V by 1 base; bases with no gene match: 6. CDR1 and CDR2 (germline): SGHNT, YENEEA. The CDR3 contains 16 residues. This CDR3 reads CASSLVGGNNYNEQFF. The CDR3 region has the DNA TGTGCCAGCAGCTTAGTGGGGGGGAACAACTACAATGAGCAGTTCTTC.

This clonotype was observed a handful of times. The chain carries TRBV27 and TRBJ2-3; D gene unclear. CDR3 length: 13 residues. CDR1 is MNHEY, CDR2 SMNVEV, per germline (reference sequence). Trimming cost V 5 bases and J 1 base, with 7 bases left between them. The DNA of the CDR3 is TGTGCCAGCAGTCCAGAGGGCACAGATACGCAGTATTTT. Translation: CASSPEGTDTQYF.

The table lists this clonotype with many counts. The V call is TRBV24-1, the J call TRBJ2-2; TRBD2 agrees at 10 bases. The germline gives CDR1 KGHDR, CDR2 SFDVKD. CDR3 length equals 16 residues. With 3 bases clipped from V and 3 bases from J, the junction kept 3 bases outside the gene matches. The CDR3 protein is CATSDTSGKDTGELFF. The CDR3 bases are TGTGCCACCAGTGATACTAGCGGGAAAGACACCGGGGAGCTGTTTTTT.

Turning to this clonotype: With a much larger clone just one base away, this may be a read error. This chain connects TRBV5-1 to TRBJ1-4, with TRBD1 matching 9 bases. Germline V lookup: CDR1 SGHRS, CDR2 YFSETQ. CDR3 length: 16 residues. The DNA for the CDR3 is TGCGCCAGCAGCTACTCCACCGGGACAGGGAATGAAAAACTGTATTTT. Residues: CASSYSTGTGNEKLYF.

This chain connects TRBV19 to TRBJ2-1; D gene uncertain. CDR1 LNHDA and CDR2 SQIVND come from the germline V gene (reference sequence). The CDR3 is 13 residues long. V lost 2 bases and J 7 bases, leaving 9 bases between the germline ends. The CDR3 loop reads CASSIRPRNEQFF. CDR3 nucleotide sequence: TGTGCCAGTAGTATAAGGCCCAGAAATGAGCAGTTCTTC.

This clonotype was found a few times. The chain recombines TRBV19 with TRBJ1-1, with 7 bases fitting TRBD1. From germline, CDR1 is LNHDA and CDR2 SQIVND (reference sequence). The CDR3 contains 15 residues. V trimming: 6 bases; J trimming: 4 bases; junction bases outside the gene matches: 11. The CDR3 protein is CASRPHTGVPTEAFF. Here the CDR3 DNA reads TGTGCCAGTAGACCACATACAGGGGTCCCCACTGAAGCTTTCTTT. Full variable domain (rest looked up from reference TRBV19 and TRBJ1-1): DGGITQSPKYLFRKEGQNVTLSCEQNLNHDAMYWYRQDPGQGLRLIYYSQIVNDFQKGDIAEGYSVSREKKESFPLTVTSAQKNPTAFYLCASRPHTGVPTEAFFGQGTRLTVV.

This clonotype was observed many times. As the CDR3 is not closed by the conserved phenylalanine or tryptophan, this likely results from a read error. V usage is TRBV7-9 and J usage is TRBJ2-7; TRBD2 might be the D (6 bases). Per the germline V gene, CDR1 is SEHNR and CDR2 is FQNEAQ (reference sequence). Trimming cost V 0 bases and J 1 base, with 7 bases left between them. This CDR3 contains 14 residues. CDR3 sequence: CASSLAGGSYEQYL. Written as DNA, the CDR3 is TGTGCCAGCAGCTTAGCGGGAGGATCCTACGAGCAGTACCTC.

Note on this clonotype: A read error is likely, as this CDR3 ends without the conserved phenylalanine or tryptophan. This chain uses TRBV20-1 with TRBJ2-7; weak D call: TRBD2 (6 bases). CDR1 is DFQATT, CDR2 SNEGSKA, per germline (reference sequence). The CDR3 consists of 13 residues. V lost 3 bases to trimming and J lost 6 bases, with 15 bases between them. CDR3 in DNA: TGCAGTGCTAGGGAGGGAGTGCTTGGCGAGCAGTACTCC. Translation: CSAREGVLGEQYS.

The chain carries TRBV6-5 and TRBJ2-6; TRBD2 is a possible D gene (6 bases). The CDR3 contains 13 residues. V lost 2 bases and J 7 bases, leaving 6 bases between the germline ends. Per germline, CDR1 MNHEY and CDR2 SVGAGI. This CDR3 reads CASSYGLANVLTF. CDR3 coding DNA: TGTGCCAGCAGTTACGGACTAGCCAACGTCCTGACTTTC.

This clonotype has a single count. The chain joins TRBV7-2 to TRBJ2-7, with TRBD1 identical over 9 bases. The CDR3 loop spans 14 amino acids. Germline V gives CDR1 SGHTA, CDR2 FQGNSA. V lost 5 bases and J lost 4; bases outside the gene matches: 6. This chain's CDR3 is CASSITGGWYEQYF. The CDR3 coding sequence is TGTGCCAGCAGCATTACAGGGGGCTGGTACGAGCAGTACTTC.

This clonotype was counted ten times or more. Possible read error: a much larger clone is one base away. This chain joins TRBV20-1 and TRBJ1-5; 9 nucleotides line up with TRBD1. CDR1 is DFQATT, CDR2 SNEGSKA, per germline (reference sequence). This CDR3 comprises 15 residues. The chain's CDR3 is CSVASTGGSTQPQHF. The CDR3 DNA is TGCAGTGTCGCCTCGACAGGGGGTAGCACTCAGCCCCAGCATTTT.

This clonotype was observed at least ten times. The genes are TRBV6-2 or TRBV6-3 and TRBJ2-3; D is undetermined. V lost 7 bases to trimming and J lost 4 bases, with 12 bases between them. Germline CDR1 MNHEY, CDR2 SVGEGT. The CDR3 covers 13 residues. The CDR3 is CASTQNKADTQYF. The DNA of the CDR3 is TGTGCCAGCACTCAGAACAAAGCAGATACGCAGTATTTT.

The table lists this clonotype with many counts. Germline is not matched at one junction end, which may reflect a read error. CDR3 coding DNA: TGCAGTGCTAGACCCGGGAGGGAGGAGACCCAGCACTTC. Its translation: CSARPGREETQHF. The chain links TRBV20-1 to TRBJ2-5; 8 nucleotides match TRBD2. This CDR3 comprises 13 residues. The germline V gene encodes CDR1 DFQATT and CDR2 SNEGSKA (reference sequence).

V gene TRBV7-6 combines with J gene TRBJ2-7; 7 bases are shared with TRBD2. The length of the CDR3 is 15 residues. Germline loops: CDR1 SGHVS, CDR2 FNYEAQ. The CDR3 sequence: CASGRSPGRAGEQYF. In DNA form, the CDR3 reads TGTGCTAGCGGTCGTAGTCCGGGGAGGGCTGGAGAGCAGTACTTC.

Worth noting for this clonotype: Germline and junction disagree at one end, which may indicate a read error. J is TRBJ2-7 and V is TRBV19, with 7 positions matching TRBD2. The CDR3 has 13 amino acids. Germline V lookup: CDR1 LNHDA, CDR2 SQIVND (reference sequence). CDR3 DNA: TGTGCCAGTAGTATACGGCGGGAGCACGAGCAGCACTTC. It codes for CASSIRREHEQHF.

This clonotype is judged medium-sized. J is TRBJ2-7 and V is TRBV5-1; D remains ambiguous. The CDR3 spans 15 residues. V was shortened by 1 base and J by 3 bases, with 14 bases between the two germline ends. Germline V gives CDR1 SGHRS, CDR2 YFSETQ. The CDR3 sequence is CASSLTGPSGYEQYF. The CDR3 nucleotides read TGCGCCAGCAGCTTGACCGGACCGTCCGGCTACGAGCAGTACTTC.

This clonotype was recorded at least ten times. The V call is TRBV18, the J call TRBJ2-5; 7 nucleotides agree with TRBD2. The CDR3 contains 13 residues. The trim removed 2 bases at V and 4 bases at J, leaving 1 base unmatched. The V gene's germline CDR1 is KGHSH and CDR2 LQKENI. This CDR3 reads CASSPGRAETQYF. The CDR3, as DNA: TGTGCCAGCTCACCAGGGAGGGCAGAGACCCAGTACTTC.

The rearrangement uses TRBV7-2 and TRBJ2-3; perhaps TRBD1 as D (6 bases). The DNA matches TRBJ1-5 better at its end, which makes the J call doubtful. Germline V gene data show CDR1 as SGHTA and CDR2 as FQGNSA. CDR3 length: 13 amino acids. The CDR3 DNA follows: TGTGTCGGGACTAGCGGGAGGGGGGATACGCAGCATTTT. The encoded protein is CVGTSGRGDTQHF.

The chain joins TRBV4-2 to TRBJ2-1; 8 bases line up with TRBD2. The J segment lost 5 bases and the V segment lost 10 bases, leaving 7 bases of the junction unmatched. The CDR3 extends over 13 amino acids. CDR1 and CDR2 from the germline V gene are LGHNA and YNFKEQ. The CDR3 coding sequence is TGTGCCAATGGACTAGCTGGACACAATGAGCAGTTCTTC. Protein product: CANGLAGHNEQFF.

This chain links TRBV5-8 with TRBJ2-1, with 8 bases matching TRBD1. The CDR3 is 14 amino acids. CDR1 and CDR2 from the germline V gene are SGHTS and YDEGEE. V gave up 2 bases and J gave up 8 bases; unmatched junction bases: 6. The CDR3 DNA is TGTGCCAGCAGCTTTAGGACAGGGCTGGATGAGCAGTTCTTC. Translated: CASSFRTGLDEQFF. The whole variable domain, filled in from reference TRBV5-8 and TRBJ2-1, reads EAGVTQSPTHLIKTRGQQATLRCSPISGHTSVYWYQQALGLGLQFLLWYDEGEERNRGNFPPRFSGRQFPNYSSELNVNALELEDSALYLCASSFRTGLDEQFFGPGTRLTVL.

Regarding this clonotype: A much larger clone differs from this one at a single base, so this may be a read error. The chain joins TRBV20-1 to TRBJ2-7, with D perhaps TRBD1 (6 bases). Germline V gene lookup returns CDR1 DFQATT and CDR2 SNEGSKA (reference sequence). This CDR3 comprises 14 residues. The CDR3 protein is CSARSDRSSSERYF. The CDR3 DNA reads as TGCAGTGCTAGATCCGACAGGAGCTCCTCCGAGCGGTACTTC.